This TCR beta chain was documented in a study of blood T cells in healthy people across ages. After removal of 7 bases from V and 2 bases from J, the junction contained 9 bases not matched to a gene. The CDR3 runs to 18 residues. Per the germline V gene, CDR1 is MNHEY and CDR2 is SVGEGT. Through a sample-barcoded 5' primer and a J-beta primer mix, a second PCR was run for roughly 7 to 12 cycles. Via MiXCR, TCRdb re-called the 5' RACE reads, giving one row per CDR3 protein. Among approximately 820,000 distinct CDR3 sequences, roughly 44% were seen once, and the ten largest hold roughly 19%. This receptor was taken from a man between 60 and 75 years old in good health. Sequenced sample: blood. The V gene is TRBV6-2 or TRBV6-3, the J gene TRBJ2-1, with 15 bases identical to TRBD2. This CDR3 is CASKTGLAGGGAYNEQFF. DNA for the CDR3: TGTGCCAGCAAAACGGGACTAGCGGGGGGCGGCGCCTACAATGAGCAGTTCTTC.